One and the same sample provided the 8 T cell receptor beta chains below, sequenced in a study of cytomegalovirus exposure and HLA in healthy donors. The PCR employed 60 Vbeta primers together with 13 Jbeta primers. TCRdb keeps only in-frame clones here, not all; method: immunoSEQ multiplex PCR. Here the sample spans fewer than 250,000 clones, about 80% being singletons. The sequencing input was PBMCs. Source of these receptors: a man in his forties in good health and CMV-seropositive.

This chain joins TRBV11-2 and TRBJ1-1; D is perhaps TRBD1 (5 bases). V was cut by 4 bases and J by 6 bases, with 18 bases left in between. The CDR3 loop spans 15 amino acids. Per germline, CDR1 SGHAT and CDR2 FQNNGV. The CDR3 DNA reads TGTGCCAGCAGCTCCTTAGGGCACCGGGGGGCTGAAGCTTTCTTT. Encoded protein: CASSSLGHRGAEAFF.

The chain combines TRBV5-1 with TRBJ2-3; a weak D match, TRBD2 (6 bases). Trimming shortened V by 1 base and J by 2 bases, and 17 bases separated the two germline ends. Germline CDR1 reads SGHRS; CDR2 reads YFSETQ. The CDR3 contains 17 residues. CDR3 nucleotides: TGCGCCAGCAGCTTGTCGAGTACTAGCCTGAACACAGATACGCAGTATTTT. It specifies CASSLSSTSLNTDTQYF.

This sequence joins TRBV28 and TRBJ2-1; TRBD2 aligns across 7 bases. The junction had 2 bases not matched to a gene; V was cut back by 3 bases and J by 0 bases. The V gene's germline CDR1 is MDHEN and CDR2 SYDVKM. The CDR3 length is 15 residues. CDR3 sequence: CASSFGGSSYNEQFF. Written as DNA, the CDR3 is TGTGCCAGCAGTTTCGGCGGGAGCTCCTACAATGAGCAGTTCTTC.

This clone was seen a single time. The V and J genes are TRBV27 and TRBJ2-7; D is unclear. The CDR3 spans 13 residues. The V gene lost 6 bases and the J gene lost 0 bases, with 9 bases spanning the gap. Germline assignment: CDR1 MNHEY and CDR2 SMNVEV (reference sequence). CDR3 sequence (DNA): TGTGCCAGCAGGTCACCAGGCTCCTACGAGCAGTACTTC. The encoded protein is CASRSPGSYEQYF.

This chain links TRBV27 with TRBJ1-2, with TRBD1 matching 10 bases. The CDR3 sequence is 12 residues long. In germline, CDR1 is MNHEY, CDR2 SMNVEV (reference sequence). The ends lost 8 bases at V and 5 bases at J; junction bases unmatched: 2. The CDR3 protein is CASRDRGYGYTF. CDR3 coding DNA: TGTGCCAGCCGGGACAGGGGTTATGGCTACACCTTC.

This clone was seen a single time. The V gene is TRBV2, the J gene TRBJ1-2; D call uncertain. V was trimmed by 4 bases and J by 4 bases, leaving 7 bases between them. The CDR3 is 12 residues long. The germline CDR1 and CDR2 sequences are SNHLY and FYNNEI. In DNA form, the CDR3 reads TGTGCCAGCAGTGGACGGGGCTATGGCTACACCTTC. It yields the protein CASSGRGYGYTF.

This chain connects TRBV27 to TRBJ2-7; 9 nucleotides line up with TRBD2. Germline V gene data show CDR1 as MNHEY and CDR2 as SMNVEV (reference sequence). The CDR3 consists of 17 residues. V lost 0 bases to trimming and J lost 4 bases; unmatched junction nucleotides: 10. CDR3 protein: CASSLSGLGSGRYEQYV. The DNA of the CDR3 is TGTGCCAGCAGTTTATCAGGCCTCGGAAGCGGGAGGTACGAGCAGTACGTC.

The chain employs TRBV6-1 and TRBJ2-1, with 7 bases fitting TRBD2. In germline, CDR1 is MNHNS, CDR2 SASEGT. Trimming took 7 bases from V and 6 from J; bases not matched to a gene: 12. CDR3 size: 15 residues. The CDR3 DNA follows: TGTGCCAGCATTACCGGGACTACCAACTCCAATGAGCAGTTCTTC. The encoded protein is CASITGTTNSNEQFF.